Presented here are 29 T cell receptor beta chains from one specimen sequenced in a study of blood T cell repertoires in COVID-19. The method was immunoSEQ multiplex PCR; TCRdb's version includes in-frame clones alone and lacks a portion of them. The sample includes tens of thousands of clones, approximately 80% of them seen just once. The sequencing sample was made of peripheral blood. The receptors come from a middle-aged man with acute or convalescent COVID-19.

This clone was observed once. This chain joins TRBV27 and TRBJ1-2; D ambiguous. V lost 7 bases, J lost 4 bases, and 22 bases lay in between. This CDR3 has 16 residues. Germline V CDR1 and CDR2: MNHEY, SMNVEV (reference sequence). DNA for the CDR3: TGTGCCAGCACCTCCCTTTGGAGGACGCCCTTCTATGGCTACACCTTC. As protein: CASTSLWRTPFYGYTF.

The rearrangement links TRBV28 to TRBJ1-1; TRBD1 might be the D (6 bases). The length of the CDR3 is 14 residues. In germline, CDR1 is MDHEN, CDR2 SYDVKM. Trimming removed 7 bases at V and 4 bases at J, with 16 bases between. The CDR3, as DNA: TGTGCCAGCACCACGACAGGTGGGAGCACTGAAGCTTTCTTT. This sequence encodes CASTTTGGSTEAFF.

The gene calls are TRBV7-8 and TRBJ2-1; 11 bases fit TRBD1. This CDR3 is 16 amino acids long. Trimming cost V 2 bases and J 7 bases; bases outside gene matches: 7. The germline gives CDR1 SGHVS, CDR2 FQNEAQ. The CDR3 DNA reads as TGTGCCAGCAGCTTAAAGGACAGGGGGCGGCGGAATGAGCAGTTCTTC. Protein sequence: CASSLKDRGRRNEQFF.

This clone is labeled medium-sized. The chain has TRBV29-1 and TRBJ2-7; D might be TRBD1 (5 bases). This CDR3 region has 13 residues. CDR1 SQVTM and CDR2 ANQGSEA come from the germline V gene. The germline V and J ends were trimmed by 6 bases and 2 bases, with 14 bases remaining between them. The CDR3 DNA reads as TGCAGCGTCCTCCGAGACAGTACCTACGAGCAGTACTTC. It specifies CSVLRDSTYEQYF.

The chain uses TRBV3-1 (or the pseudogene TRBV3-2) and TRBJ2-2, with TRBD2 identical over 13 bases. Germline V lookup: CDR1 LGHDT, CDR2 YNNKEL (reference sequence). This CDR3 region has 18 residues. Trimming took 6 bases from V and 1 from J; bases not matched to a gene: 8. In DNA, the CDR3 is TGTGCCAGCAGACACCGACTAGCGGGGGGCCAGAACACCGGGGAGCTGTTTTTT. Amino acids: CASRHRLAGGQNTGELFF.

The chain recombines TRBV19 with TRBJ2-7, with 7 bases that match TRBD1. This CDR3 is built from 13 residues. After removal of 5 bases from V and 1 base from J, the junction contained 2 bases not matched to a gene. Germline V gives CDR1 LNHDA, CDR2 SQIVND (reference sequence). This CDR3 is CASSATGSYEQYF. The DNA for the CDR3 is TGTGCCAGTAGTGCGACAGGGTCCTACGAGCAGTACTTC.

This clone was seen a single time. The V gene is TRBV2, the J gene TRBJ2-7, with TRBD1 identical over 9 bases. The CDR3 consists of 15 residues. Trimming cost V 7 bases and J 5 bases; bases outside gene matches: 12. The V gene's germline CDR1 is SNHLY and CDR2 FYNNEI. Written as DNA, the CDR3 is TGTGCCAGCATTAACCCCGGGACAGGGAGCAACGAGCAGTACTTC. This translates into CASINPGTGSNEQYF.

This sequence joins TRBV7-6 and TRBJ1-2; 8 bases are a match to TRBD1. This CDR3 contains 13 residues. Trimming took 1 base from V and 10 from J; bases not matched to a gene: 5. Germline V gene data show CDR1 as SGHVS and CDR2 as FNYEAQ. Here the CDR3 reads CASSLGTGLDYTF. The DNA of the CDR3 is TGTGCCAGCAGCTTAGGGACAGGGCTTGACTACACCTTC.

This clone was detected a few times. CDR3 DNA: TGTGCCAGCAGCCCAAGGGGACAGGGAGGCAATTCACCCCTCCACTTT. It yields the protein CASSPRGQGGNSPLHF. This chain uses TRBV9 with TRBJ1-6; 9 bases align to TRBD1. The CDR3 is 16 amino acids. J was trimmed by 7 bases and V by 4 bases; bases with no gene match: 9. CDR1 is SGDLS, CDR2 YYNGEE, per germline.

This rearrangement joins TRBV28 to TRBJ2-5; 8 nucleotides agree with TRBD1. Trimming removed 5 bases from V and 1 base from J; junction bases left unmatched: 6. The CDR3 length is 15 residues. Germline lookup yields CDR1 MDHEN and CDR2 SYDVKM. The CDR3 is CASSPPTGAQETQYF. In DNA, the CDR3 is TGTGCCAGCAGTCCGCCGACAGGGGCCCAAGAGACCCAGTACTTC.

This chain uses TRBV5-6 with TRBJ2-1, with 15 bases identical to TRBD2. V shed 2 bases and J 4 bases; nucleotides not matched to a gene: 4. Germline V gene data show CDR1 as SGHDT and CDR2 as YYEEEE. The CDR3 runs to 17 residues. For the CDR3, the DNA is TGTGCCAGCAGCTTTGGACTAGCGGGAGGGCGATACAATGAGCAGTTCTTC. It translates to CASSFGLAGGRYNEQFF. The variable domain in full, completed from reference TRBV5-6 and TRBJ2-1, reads DAGVTQSPTHLIKTRGQQVTLRCSPKSGHDTVSWYQQALGQGPQFIFQYYEEEERQRGNFPDRFSGHQFPNYSSELNVNALLLGDSALYLCASSFGLAGGRYNEQFFGPGTRLTVL.

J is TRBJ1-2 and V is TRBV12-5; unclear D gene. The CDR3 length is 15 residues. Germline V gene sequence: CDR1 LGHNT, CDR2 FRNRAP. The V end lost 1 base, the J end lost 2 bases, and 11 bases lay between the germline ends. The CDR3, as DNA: TGTGCTAGTGGTTTGGCCAGACTTTCAAACTATGGCTACACCTTC. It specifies CASGLARLSNYGYTF.

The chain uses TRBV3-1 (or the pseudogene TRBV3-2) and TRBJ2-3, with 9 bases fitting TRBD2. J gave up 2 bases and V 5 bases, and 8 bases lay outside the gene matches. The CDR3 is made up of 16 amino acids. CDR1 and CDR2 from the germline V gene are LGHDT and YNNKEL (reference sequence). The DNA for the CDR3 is TGTGCCAGCAGCTTACTGACTAGCGGCTACACAGATACGCAGTATTTT. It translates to CASSLLTSGYTDTQYF.

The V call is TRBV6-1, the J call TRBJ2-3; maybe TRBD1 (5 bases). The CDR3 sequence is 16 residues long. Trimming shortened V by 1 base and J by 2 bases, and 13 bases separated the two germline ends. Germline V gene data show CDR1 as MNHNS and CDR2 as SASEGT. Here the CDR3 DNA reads TGTGCCAGCAGTGAAGTAAGGGGATTTTCCACAGATACGCAGTATTTT. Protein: CASSEVRGFSTDTQYF.

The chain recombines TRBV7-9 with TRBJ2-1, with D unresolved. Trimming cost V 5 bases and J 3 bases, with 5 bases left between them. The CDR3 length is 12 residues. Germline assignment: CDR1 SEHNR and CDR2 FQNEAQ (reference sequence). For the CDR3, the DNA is TGTGCCAGCAGCGCGATCTACAATGAGCAGTTCTTC. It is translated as CASSAIYNEQFF.

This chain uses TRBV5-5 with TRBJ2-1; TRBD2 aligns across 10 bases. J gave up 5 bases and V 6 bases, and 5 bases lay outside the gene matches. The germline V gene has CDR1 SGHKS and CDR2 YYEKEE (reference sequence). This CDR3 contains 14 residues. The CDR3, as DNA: TGTGCCAGCATTAGAACTAGCGGGAACAATGAGCAGTTCTTC. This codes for CASIRTSGNNEQFF.

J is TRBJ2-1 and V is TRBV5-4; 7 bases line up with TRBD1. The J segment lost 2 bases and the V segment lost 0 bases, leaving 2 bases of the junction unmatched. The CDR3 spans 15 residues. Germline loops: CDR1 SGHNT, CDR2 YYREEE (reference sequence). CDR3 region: CASSLAQGPYNEQFF. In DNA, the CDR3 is TGTGCCAGCAGCTTGGCACAGGGGCCCTACAATGAGCAGTTCTTC.

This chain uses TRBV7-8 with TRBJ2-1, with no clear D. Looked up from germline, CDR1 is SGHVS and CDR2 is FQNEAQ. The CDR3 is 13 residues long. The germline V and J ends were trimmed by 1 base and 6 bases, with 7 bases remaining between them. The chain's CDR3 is CASSLGLPNEQFF. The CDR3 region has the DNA TGTGCCAGCAGCTTAGGGCTCCCCAATGAGCAGTTCTTC.

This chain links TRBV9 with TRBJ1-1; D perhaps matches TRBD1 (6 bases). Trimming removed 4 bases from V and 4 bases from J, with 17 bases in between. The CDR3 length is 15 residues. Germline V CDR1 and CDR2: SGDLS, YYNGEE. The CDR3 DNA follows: TGTGCCAGCAGCCCCGAGGGGGGGCGGCCCACTGAAGCTTTCTTT. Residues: CASSPEGGRPTEAFF.

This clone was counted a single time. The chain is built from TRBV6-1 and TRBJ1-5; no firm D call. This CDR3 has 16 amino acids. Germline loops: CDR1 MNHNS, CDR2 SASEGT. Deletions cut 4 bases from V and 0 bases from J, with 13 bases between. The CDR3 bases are TGTGCCAGCAGTGTAGACGGAGGGAATAGCAATCAGCCCCAGCATTTT. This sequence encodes CASSVDGGNSNQPQHF.

The CDR3 nucleotides read TGTGCCAGCAGCGTCTCTGACAGGGTCACCGGGGAGCTGTTTTTT. It translates to CASSVSDRVTGELFF. The chain has TRBV9 and TRBJ2-2, with 7 bases matching TRBD1. CDR1 SGDLS and CDR2 YYNGEE come from the germline V gene. The V and J ends lost 2 bases and 4 bases, in that order; junction bases with no gene match: 5. The CDR3 is made up of 15 amino acids.

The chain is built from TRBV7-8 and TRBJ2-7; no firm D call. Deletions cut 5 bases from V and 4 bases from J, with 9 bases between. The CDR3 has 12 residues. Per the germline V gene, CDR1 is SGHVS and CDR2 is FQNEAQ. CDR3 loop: CASSMTNYEQYF. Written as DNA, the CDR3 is TGTGCCAGCAGCATGACAAATTACGAGCAGTACTTC.

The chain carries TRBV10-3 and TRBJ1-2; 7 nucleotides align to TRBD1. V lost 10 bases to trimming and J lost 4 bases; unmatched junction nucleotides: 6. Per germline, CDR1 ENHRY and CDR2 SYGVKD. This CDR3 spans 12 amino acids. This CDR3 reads CATSWDSYGYTF. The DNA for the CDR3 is TGTGCCACCAGCTGGGACAGCTATGGCTACACCTTC.

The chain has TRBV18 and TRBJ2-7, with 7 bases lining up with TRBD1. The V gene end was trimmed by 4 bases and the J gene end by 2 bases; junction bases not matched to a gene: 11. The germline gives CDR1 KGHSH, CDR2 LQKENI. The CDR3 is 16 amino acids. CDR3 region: CASSRRGGGLPYEQYF. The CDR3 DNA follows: TGTGCCAGCTCACGGAGAGGGGGCGGACTCCCCTACGAGCAGTACTTC.

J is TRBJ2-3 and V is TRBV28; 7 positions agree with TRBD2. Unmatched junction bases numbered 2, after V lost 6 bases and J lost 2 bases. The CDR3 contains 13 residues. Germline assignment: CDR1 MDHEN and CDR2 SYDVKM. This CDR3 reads CASRGRVTDTQYF. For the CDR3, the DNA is TGTGCCAGCAGAGGGAGGGTCACAGATACGCAGTATTTT.

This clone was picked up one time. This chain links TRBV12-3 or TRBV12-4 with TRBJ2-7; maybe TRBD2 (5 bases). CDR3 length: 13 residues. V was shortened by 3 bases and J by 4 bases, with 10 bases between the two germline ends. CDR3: CASSFRGRYEQYF. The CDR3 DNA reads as TGTGCCAGCAGTTTCCGGGGTCGGTACGAGCAGTACTTC.

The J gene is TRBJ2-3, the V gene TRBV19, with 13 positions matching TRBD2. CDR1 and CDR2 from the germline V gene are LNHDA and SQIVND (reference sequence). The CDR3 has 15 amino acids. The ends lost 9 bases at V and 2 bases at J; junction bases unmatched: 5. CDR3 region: CASRTSGGPTDTQYF. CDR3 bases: TGTGCCAGCCGGACTAGCGGGGGACCCACAGATACGCAGTATTTT.

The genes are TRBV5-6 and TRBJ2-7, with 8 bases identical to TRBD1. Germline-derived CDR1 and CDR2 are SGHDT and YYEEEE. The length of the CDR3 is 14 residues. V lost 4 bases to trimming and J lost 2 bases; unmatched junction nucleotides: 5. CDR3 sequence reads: CASSTAQGAYEQYF. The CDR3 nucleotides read TGTGCCAGCAGCACTGCACAGGGGGCCTACGAGCAGTACTTC.

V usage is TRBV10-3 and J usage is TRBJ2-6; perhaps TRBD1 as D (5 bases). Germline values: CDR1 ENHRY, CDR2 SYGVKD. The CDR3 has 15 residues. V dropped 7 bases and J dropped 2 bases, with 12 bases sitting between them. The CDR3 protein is CAITQGDAGANVLTF. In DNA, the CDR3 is TGTGCCATCACCCAGGGTGACGCTGGGGCCAACGTCCTGACTTTC.